Each of the 10 T cell receptor beta chains below was sequenced from the same sample in a study of T cell responses to AZD1222 COVID-19 vaccine. The data were produced by immunoSEQ multiplex PCR, yet TCRdb's version contains in-frame clones alone and is incomplete. Of some 90,000 clones in the sample, 88% were seen once. The sample in question was peripheral blood, obtained on day 0 of AZD1222 vaccination. These receptors came from an adult in good health.

CDR3 region: CASSSATGHFEKLFF. CDR3 DNA: TGTGCCAGCAGCTCGGCCACGGGGCATTTCGAAAAACTGTTTTTT. The rearrangement links TRBV7-6 to TRBJ1-4; weak D call: TRBD1 (5 bases). Trimming stripped 4 bases from V and 8 bases from J, with 17 bases between. Per germline, CDR1 SGHVS and CDR2 FNYEAQ. The CDR3 consists of 15 residues.

This chain uses TRBV29-1 with TRBJ1-1; 8 bases are shared with TRBD1. V shed 7 bases and J 1 base; nucleotides not matched to a gene: 8. CDR1 is SQVTM and CDR2 is ANQGSEA in the germline V gene. This CDR3 comprises 14 residues. The CDR3 sequence is CSGRTGTGNTEAFF. The CDR3 DNA is TGCAGCGGGAGAACCGGGACAGGGAACACTGAAGCTTTCTTT. The full variable domain, in which reference TRBV29-1 and TRBJ1-1 provide the parts outside the CDR3, is SAVISQKPSRDICQRGTSLTIQCQVDSQVTMMFWYRQQPGQSLTLIATANQGSEATYESGFVIDKFPISRPNLTFSTLTVSNMSPEDSSIYLCSGRTGTGNTEAFFGQGTRLTVV.

The chain recombines TRBV15 with TRBJ2-7; TRBD2 agrees at 12 bases. Unmatched junction bases numbered 15, after V lost 5 bases and J lost 4 bases. In germline, CDR1 is LNHNV, CDR2 YYDKDF (reference sequence). CDR3 size: 18 residues. CDR3 DNA: TGTGCCACCAGCCGGACAGGGCTAGGACTAGCGGGACTATACGAGCAGTACTTC. Translating gives CATSRTGLGLAGLYEQYF. Using reference TRBV15 and TRBJ2-7 for the parts outside the CDR3, the full variable domain is DAMVIQNPRYQVTQFGKPVTLSCSQTLNHNVMYWYQQKSSQAPKLLFHYYDKDFNNEADTPDNFQSRRPNTSFCFLDIRSPGLGDTAMYLCATSRTGLGLAGLYEQYFGPGTRLTVT.

The V gene is TRBV6-1, the J gene TRBJ2-1; 8 bases agree with TRBD1. Losses at the gene ends were 3 bases for V and 5 bases for J; bases not matched to a gene: 3. The CDR3 contains 14 residues. Germline V gives CDR1 MNHNS, CDR2 SASEGT. CDR3 bases: TGTGCCAGCAGTGACCGGGACAGGAACAATGAGCAGTTCTTC. Its protein is CASSDRDRNNEQFF.

J is TRBJ1-1 and V is TRBV7-9; 10 bases align to TRBD1. The CDR3 is 15 residues long. J gave up 4 bases and V 5 bases, and 7 bases lay outside the gene matches. Germline-derived CDR1 and CDR2 are SEHNR and FQNEAQ (reference sequence). CDR3 region: CASSPWDRGPTEAFF. CDR3 sequence (DNA): TGTGCCAGCAGCCCCTGGGACAGGGGACCCACTGAAGCTTTCTTT. The full variable domain, with the rest looked up from reference TRBV7-9 and TRBJ1-1, is DTGVSQNPRHKITKRGQNVTFRCDPISEHNRLYWYRQTLGQGPEFLTYFQNEAQLEKSRLLSDRFSAERPKGSFSTLEIQRTEQGDSAMYLCASSPWDRGPTEAFFGQGTRLTVV.

The rearrangement uses TRBV28 and TRBJ2-3; no clear D gene. The germline CDR1 and CDR2 sequences are MDHEN and SYDVKM. The CDR3 is made up of 11 amino acids. V was shortened by 2 bases and J by 5 bases, with 2 bases between the two germline ends. In DNA, the CDR3 is TGTGCCAGCAGTTTAAAAGATACGCAGTATTTT. Translation gives CASSLKDTQYF.

The rearrangement links TRBV5-8 to TRBJ1-2; TRBD1 matches 7 bases. Germline V lookup: CDR1 SGHTS, CDR2 YDEGEE. This CDR3 has 15 residues. V gave up 4 bases and J gave up 1 base; unmatched junction bases: 7. The CDR3 sequence: CASSPGTADNYGYTF. CDR3 nucleotides: TGTGCCAGCAGCCCCGGGACAGCCGATAACTATGGCTACACCTTC. Using reference TRBV5-8 and TRBJ1-2 for the parts outside the CDR3, the full variable domain is EAGVTQSPTHLIKTRGQQATLRCSPISGHTSVYWYQQALGLGLQFLLWYDEGEERNRGNFPPRFSGRQFPNYSSELNVNALELEDSALYLCASSPGTADNYGYTFGSGTRLTVV.

The chain joins TRBV6-6 to TRBJ2-1; possibly TRBD2 for D (6 bases). CDR3 length equals 15 residues. V was cut by 5 bases and J by 2 bases, with 13 bases left in between. Germline CDR1 MNHNY, CDR2 SVGAGI (reference sequence). Written as DNA, the CDR3 is TGTGCCAGCAGTAAACGGGAGAACCCCTACAATGAGCAGTTCTTC. Encoded protein: CASSKRENPYNEQFF.

This clone was observed once. CDR3 residues: CASSSKQIAGGEQYF. In DNA form, the CDR3 reads TGTGCCAGCAGCTCCAAACAGATAGCGGGAGGAGAGCAGTACTTC. The chain recombines TRBV7-2 with TRBJ2-7, with 10 bases identical to TRBD2. This CDR3 region has 15 residues. The ends lost 4 bases at V and 7 bases at J; junction bases unmatched: 10. CDR1 and CDR2 (germline): SGHTA, FQGNSA. Combining the CDR3 with reference TRBV7-2 and TRBJ2-7 gives the whole variable domain GAGVSQSPSNKVTEKGKDVELRCDPISGHTALYWYRQSLGQGLEFLIYFQGNSAPDKSGLPSDRFSAERTGGSVSTLTIQRTQQEDSAVYLCASSSKQIAGGEQYFGPGTRLTVT.

This chain links TRBV6-6 with TRBJ1-2; tentative D call: TRBD1 (5 bases). The CDR3 is 14 amino acids. CDR1 and CDR2 from the germline V gene are MNHNY and SVGAGI (reference sequence). V was shortened by 2 bases and J by 6 bases, with 13 bases between the two germline ends. CDR3 DNA: TGTGCCAGCAGTTACCGTGGGACGGCGGATGGCTACACCTTC. This codes for CASSYRGTADGYTF.